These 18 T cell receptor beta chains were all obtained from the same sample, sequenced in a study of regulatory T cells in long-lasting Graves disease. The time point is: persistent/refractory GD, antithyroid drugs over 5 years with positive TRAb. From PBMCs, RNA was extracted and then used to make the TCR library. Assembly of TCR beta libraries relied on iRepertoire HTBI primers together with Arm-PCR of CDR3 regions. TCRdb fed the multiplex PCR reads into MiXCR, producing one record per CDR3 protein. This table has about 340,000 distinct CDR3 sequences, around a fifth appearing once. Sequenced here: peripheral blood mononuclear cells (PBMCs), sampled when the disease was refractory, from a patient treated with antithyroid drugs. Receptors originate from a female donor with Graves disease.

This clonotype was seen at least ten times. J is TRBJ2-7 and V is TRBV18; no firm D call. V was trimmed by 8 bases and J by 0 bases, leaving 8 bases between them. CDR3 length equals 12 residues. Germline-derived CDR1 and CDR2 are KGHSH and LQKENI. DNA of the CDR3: TGTGCCAGCAGCCCGGACTCCTACGAGCAGTACTTC. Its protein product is CASSPDSYEQYF. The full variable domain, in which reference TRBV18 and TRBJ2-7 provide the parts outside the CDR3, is NAGVMQNPRHLVRRRGQEARLRCSPMKGHSHVYWYRQLPEEGLKFMVYLQKENIIDESGMPKERFSAEFPKEGPSILRIQQVVRGDSAAYFCASSPDSYEQYFGPGTRLTVT.

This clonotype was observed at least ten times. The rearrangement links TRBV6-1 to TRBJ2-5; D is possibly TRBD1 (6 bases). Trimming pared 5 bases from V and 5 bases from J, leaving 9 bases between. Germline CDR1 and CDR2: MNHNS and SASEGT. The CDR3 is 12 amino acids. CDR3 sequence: CASSQGRETQYF. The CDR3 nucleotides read TGTGCCAGCAGTCAGGGGCGCGAGACCCAGTACTTC.

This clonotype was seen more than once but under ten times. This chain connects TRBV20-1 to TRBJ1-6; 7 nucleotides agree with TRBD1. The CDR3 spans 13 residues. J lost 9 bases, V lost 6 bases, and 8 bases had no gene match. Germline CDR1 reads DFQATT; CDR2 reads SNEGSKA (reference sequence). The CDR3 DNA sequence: TGCAGTGCCCAAGACAGGGTTGGTTCACCCCTCCACTTT. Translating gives CSAQDRVGSPLHF.

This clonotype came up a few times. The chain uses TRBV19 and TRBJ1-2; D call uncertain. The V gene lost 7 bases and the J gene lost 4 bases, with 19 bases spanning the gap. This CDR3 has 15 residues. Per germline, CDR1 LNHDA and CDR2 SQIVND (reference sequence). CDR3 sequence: CASNSLRAAPYGYTF. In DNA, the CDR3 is TGTGCCAGTAATTCCCTGAGGGCAGCCCCCTATGGCTACACCTTC.

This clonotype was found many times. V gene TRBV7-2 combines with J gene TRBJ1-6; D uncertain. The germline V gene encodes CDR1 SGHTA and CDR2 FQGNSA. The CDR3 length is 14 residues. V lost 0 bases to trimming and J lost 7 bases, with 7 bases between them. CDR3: CASSLATQNSPLHF. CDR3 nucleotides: TGTGCCAGCAGCTTAGCAACCCAGAATTCACCCCTCCACTTT.

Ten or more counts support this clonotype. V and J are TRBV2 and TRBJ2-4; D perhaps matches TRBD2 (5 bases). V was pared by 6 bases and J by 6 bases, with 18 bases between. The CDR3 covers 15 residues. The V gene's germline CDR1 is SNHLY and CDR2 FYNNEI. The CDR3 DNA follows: TGTGCCAGCAGAGGCGGCAAGGGAGCGGCAAACATTCAGTACTTC. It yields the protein CASRGGKGAANIQYF.

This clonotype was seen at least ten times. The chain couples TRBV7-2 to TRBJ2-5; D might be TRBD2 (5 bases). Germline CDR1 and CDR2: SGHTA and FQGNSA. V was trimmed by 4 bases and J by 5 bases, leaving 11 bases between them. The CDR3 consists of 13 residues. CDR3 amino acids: CASSSGSMETQYF. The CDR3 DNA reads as TGTGCCAGCAGCTCGGGGTCGATGGAGACCCAGTACTTC.

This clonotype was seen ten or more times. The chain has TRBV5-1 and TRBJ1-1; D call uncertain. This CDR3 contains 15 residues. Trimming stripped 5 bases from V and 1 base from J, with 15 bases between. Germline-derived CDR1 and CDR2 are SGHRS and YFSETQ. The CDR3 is CASSPFGDRNTEAFF. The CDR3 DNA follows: TGCGCCAGCAGTCCATTCGGGGATCGGAACACTGAAGCTTTCTTT.

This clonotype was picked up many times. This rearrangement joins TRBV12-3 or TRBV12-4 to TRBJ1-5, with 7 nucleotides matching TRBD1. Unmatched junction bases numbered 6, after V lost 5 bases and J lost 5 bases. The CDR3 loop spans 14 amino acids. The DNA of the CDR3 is TGTGCCAGCAGTCTGACAGGGAACGATCAGCCCCAGCATTTT. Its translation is CASSLTGNDQPQHF.

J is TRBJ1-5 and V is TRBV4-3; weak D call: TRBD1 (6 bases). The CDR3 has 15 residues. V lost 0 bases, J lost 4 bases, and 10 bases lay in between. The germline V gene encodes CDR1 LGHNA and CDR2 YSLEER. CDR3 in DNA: TGCGCCAGCAGCCAAGACCAGGGGTGGAATCAGCCCCAGCATTTT. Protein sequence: CASSQDQGWNQPQHF.

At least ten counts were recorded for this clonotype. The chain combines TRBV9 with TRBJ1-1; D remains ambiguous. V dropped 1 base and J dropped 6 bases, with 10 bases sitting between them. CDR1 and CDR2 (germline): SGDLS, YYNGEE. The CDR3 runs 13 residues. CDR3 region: CASSVWDGAEAFF. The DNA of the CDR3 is TGTGCCAGCAGCGTATGGGATGGGGCTGAAGCTTTCTTT.

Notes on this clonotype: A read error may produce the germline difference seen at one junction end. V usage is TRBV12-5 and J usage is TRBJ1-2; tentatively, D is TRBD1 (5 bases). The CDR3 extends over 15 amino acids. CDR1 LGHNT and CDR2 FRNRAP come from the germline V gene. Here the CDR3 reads CARGLGTDLGDGYTF. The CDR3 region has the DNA TGTGCTAGAGGTTTGGGGACGGACTTGGGCGATGGCTACACCTTC.

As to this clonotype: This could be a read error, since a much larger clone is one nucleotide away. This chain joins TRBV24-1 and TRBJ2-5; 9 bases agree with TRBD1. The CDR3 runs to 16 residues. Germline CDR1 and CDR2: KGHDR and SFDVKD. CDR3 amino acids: CATSDLGQGRGEIQYF. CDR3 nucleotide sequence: TGTGCCACCAGTGACCTCGGACAGGGGCGAGGAGAGATCCAGTACTTC.

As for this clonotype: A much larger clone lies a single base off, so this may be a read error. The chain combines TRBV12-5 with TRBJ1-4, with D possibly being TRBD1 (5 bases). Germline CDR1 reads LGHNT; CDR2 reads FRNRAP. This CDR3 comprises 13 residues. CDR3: CAGGDRDLGKLFF. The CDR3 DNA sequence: TGTGCTGGTGGCGACCGGGACCTTGGGAAACTGTTTTTT.

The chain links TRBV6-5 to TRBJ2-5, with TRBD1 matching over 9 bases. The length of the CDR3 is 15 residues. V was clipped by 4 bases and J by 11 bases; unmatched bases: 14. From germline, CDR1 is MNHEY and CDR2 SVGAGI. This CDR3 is CASSSLSPGTGLQYF. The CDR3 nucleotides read TGTGCCAGCAGTTCTCTTAGTCCCGGGACAGGGTTACAGTACTTC.

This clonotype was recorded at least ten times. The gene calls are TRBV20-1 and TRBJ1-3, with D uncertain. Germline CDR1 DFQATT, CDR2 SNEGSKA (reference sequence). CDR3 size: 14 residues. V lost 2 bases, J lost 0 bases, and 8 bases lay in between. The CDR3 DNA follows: TGCAGTGCTAGACCCTTGATCTCTGGAAACACCATATATTTT. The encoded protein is CSARPLISGNTIYF.

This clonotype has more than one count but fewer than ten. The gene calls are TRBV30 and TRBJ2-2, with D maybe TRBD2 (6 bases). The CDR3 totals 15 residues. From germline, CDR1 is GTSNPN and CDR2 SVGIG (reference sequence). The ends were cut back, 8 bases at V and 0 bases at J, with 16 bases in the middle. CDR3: CARGRFPSNTGELFF. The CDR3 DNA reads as TGTGCCCGGGGGAGATTCCCTTCGAACACCGGGGAGCTGTTTTTT.

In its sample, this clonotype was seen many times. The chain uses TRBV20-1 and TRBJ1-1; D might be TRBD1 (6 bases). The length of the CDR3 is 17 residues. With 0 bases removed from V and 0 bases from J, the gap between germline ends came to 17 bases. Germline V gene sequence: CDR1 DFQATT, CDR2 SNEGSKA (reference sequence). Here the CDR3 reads CSARDPSGELMNTEAFF. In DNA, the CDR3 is TGCAGTGCTAGAGATCCCTCAGGGGAACTAATGAACACTGAAGCTTTCTTT.